This T cell receptor beta chain was sequenced for a study of cytomegalovirus exposure and HLA in healthy donors. Looking at the study overall: Earlier, approximately 110 million unique TCR beta sequences were recovered from about 170 million T cells by an analysis. Study results and limitations: A cluster of highly shared sequence variants was likely a sequencing artifact. Most TCR sequences were rare, but some public TCRs occurred in many donors. The study labeled under 200 TCR beta chains cytomegalovirus-associated.

Use of 60 Vbeta and 13 Jbeta primers characterized the PCR. Profiled with immunoSEQ multiplex PCR; TCRdb holds only in-frame clones, not every one. Of 150,000 to 200,000 clones in the sample, 65% to 90% were seen once. Comments on this clone: What it binds is not known.

Sequences were obtained from PBMCs. This receptor was taken from a man aged 45-60 years in good health and CMV-seropositive.

The CDR3 loop is CASSLALGGGQETQYF. In nucleotides, the CDR3 is TGCGCCAGCAGCTTGGCCCTAGGGGGGGGTCAAGAGACCCAGTACTTC. The rearrangement joins TRBV5-1 to TRBJ2-5, with a possible D match to TRBD2 (7 bases). The CDR3 has 16 residues. Trimming shortened V by 0 bases and J by 2 bases, and 14 bases separated the two germline ends. CDR1 and CDR2 (germline): SGHRS, YFSETQ. The variable domain in full, with the rest retrieved from reference TRBV5-1 and TRBJ2-5, is KAGVTQTPRYLIKTRGQQVTLSCSPISGHRSVSWYQQTPGQGLQFLFEYFSETQRNKGNFPGRFSGRQFSNSRSEMNVSTLELGDSALYLCASSLALGGGQETQYFGPGTRLLVL.